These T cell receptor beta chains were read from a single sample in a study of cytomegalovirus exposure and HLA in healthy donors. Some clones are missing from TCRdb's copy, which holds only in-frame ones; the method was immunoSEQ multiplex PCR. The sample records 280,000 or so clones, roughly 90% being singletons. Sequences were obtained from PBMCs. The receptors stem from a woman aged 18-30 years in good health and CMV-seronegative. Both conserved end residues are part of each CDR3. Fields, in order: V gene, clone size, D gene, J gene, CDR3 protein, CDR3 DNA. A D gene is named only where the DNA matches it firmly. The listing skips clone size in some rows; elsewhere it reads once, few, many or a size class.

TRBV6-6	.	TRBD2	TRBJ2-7	CASRSLAGGIYEQYF	TGTGCCAGCAGGTCACTAGCGGGGGGGATATACGAGCAGTACTTC
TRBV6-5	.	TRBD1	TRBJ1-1	CASSYSGQGPKTEAFF	TGTGCCAGCAGTTACTCAGGACAGGGACCGAAGACTGAAGCTTTCTTT
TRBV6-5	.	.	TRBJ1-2	CASSYGADRYGYTF	TGTGCCAGCAGTTACGGGGCGGATCGCTATGGCTACACCTTC
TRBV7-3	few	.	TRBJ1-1	CASSLIHSNTEAFF	TGTGCCAGCAGCTTAATTCATTCGAACACTGAAGCTTTCTTT
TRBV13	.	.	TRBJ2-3	CASSTRDSYTDTQYF	TGTGCCAGCAGCACCCGGGACTCTTACACAGATACGCAGTATTTT
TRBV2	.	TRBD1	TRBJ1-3	CASRETGLGNTIYF	TGTGCCAGCAGAGAGACAGGGCTCGGGAACACCATATATTTT
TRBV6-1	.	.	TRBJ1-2	CASRLYSDKAF	TGTGCCAGCAGGTTGTATTCGGACAAGGCCTTC
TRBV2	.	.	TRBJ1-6	CASSRTASDSPLHF	TGTGCCAGCAGTCGGACAGCATCAGATTCCCCCCTCCACTTT
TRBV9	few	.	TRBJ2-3	CASSVTSRGGRGDTQYF	TGTGCCAGCAGCGTTACCTCGAGGGGGGGGCGGGGAGATACGCAGTATTTT
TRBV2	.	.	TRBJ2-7	CASSITNRQSTEQYF	TGTGCCAGCAGCATCACCAATCGACAGTCGACCGAGCAGTACTTC
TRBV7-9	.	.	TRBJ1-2	CASSLVLHGFNYGYTF	TGTGCCAGCAGCTTAGTACTTCACGGTTTTAACTATGGCTACACCTTC
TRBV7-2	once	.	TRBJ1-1	CASTLRVNTEAFF	TGTGCCAGCACCCTAAGAGTGAACACTGAAGCTTTCTTT
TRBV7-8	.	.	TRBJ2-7	CASSLPGSPYEQYF	TGTGCCAGCAGCTTACCAGGGTCGCCCTACGAGCAGTACTTC
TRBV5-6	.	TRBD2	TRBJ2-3	CASSHGTTTDTQYF	TGTGCCAGCAGCCATGGGACTACCACAGATACGCAGTATTTT
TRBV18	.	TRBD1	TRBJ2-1	CASSPPVGGQGQVNEQFF	TGTGCCAGCTCACCACCGGTTGGAGGACAGGGCCAAGTCAATGAGCAGTTCTTC
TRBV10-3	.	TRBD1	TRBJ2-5	CAISPDRLQETQYF	TGTGCCATCAGCCCGGACAGGCTCCAAGAGACCCAGTACTTC
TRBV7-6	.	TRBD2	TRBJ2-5	CASSLGGNQWETQYF	TGTGCCAGCAGCTTGGGAGGGAATCAATGGGAGACCCAGTACTTC
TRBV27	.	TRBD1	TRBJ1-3	CASRKQGATGNTIYF	TGTGCCAGCAGAAAACAGGGGGCAACTGGAAACACCATATATTTT
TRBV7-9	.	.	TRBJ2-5	CASSITGFLIETQYF	TGTGCCAGCAGCATAACAGGGTTTCTCATAGAGACCCAGTACTTC
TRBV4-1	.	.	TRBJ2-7	CASSQDWAGPSYEQYF	TGCGCCAGCAGCCAAGATTGGGCAGGGCCCTCCTACGAGCAGTACTTC
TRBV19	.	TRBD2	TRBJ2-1	CASSRTSGGANEQFF	TGTGCCAGTAGTCGGACTAGCGGGGGGGCCAATGAGCAGTTCTTC
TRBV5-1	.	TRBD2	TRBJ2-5	CASSRRSGGLETQYF	TGCGCCAGCAGCCGACGTAGCGGGGGTTTGGAGACCCAGTACTTC
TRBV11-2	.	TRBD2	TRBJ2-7	CASSLDLTSGFYEQYF	TGTGCCAGCAGCTTAGATCTGACTAGCGGGTTCTACGAGCAGTACTTC
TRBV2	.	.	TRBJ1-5	CASSERSGFYQPQHF	TGTGCCAGCAGTGAAAGATCAGGTTTTTATCAGCCCCAGCATTTT
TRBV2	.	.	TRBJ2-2	CASSVQGGAGELFF	TGTGCCAGCAGCGTACAGGGGGGGGCCGGGGAGCTGTTTTTT
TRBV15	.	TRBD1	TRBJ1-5	CATSYRDRGHICNQPQHF	TGTGCCACCAGCTACCGGGACAGGGGGCATATTTGCAATCAGCCCCAGCATTTT
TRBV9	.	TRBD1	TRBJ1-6	CASSVEQGGNSPLHF	TGTGCCAGCAGCGTAGAGCAGGGGGGTAATTCACCCCTCCACTTT
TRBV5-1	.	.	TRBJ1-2	CASGGEGSGGGYTF	TGCGCCAGTGGAGGCGAAGGAAGCGGGGGTGGCTACACCTTC
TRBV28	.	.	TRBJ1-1	CASSWAGRTNTEAFF	TGTGCCAGCAGTTGGGCGGGACGGACCAACACTGAAGCTTTCTTT
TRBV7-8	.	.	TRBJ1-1	CASSLVQKNTEAFF	TGTGCCAGCAGCTTAGTTCAGAAGAACACTGAAGCTTTCTTT
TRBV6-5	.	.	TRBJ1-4	CASSSGGGVEKLFF	TGTGCCAGCAGCTCCGGGGGGGGAGTTGAAAAACTGTTTTTT